The sequence of this T cell receptor beta chain was determined in a study of patients and donors after allogeneic stem cell transplantation. CDR1 is KGHDR, CDR2 SFDVKD, per germline. The CDR3 covers 14 residues. Trimming pared 3 bases from V and 7 bases from J, leaving 12 bases between. TCRdb analysed the RT-PCR reads with MiXCR anew, one entry per CDR3 protein. The sample records 800,000 to 1,000,000 distinct CDR3 sequences, more than 15% being singletons. The TCR sequence derives from a human donor who was either an allogeneic HSCT recipient or a stem cell or donor lymphocyte infusion donor (not recorded which). It is not recorded whose cells these are; they may come from a transplant donor. The sample was blood, either unsorted or a sorted T cell fraction (not recorded which). The chain combines TRBV24-1 with TRBJ1-5, with D possibly TRBD1 on 5 matching bases. CDR3 bases: TGTGCCACCAGTGATGGGCAGGGTGGCCAGCCCCAGCATTTT. Its translation is CATSDGQGGQPQHF.